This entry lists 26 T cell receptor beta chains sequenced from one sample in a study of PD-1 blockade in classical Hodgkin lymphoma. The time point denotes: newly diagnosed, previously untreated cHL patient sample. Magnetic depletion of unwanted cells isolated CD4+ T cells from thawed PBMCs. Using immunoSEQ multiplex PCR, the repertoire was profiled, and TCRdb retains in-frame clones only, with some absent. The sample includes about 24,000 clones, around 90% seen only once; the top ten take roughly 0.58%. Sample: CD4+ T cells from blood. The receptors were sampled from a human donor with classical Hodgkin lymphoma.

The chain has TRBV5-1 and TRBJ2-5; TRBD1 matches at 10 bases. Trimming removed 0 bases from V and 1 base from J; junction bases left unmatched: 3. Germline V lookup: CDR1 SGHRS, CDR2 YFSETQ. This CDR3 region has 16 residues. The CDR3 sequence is CASSLGRQGAQETQYF. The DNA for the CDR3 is TGCGCCAGCAGCTTGGGAAGACAGGGGGCCCAAGAGACCCAGTACTTC.

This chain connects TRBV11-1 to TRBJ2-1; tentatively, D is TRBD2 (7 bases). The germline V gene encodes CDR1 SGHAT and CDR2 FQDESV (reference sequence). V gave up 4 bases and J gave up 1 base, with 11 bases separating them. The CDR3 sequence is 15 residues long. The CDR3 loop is CASSSGGLSYNEQFF. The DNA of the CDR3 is TGTGCCAGCAGCTCGGGGGGCCTATCCTACAATGAGCAGTTCTTC.

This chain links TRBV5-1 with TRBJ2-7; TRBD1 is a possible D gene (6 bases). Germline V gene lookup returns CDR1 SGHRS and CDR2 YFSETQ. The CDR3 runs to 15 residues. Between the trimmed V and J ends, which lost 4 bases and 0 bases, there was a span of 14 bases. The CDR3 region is CASSQGGTFSYEQYF. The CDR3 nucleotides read TGCGCCAGCAGCCAAGGGGGTACCTTCTCCTACGAGCAGTACTTC.

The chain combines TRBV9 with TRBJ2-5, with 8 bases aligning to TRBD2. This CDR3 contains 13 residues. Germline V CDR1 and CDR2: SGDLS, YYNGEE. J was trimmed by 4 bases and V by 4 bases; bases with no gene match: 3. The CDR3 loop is CASSSGGAETQYF. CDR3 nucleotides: TGTGCCAGCAGCTCGGGGGGGGCAGAGACCCAGTACTTC.

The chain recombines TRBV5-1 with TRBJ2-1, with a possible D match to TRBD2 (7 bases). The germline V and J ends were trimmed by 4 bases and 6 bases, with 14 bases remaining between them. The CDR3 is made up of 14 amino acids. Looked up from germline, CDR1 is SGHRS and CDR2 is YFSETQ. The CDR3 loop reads CASSRVAGANEQFF. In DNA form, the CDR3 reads TGCGCCAGCAGCCGAGTCGCGGGGGCCAATGAGCAGTTCTTC.

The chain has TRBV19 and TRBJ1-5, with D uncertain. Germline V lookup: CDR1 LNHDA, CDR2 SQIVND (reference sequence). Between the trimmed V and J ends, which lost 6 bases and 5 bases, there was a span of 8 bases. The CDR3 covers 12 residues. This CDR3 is CASSRPDQPQHF. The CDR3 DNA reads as TGTGCCAGTAGCCGACCCGATCAGCCCCAGCATTTT.

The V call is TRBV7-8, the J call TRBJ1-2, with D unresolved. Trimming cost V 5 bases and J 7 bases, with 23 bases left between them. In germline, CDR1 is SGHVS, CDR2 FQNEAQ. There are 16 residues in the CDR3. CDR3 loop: CASSLSTGKQYSGYTF. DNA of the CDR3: TGTGCCAGCAGCCTATCCACCGGGAAGCAGTATTCTGGCTACACCTTC.

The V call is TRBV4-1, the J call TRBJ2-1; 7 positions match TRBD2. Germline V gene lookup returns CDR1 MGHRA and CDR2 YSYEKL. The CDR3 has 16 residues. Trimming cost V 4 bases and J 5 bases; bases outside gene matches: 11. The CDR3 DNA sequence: TGCGCCAGCAGCCCCTCAATGGGGGGGATAGACAATGAGCAGTTCTTC. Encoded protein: CASSPSMGGIDNEQFF.

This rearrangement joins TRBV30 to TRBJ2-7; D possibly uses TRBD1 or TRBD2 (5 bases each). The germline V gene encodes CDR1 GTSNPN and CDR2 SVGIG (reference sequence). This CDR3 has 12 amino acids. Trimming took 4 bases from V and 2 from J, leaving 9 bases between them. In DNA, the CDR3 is TGTGCCTGGAAGCAGGGACCCTACGAGCAGTACTTC. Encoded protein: CAWKQGPYEQYF. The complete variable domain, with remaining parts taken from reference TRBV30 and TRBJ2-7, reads SQTIHQWPATLVQPVGSPLSLECTVEGTSNPNLYWYRQAAGRGLQLLFYSVGIGQISSEVPQNLSASRPQDRQFILSSKKLLLSDSGFYLCAWKQGPYEQYFGPGTRLTVT.

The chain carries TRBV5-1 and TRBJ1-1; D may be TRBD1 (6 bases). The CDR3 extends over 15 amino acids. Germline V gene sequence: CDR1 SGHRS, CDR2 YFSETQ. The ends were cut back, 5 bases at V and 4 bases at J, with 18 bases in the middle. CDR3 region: CASRPRGAPGTEAFF. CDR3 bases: TGCGCCAGCAGACCTCGGGGGGCTCCGGGCACTGAAGCTTTCTTT.

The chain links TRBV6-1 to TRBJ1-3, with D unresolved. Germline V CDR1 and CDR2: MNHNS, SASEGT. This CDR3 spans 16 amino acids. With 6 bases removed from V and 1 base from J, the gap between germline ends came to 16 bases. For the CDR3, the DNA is TGTGCCAGCAGAGAATTATCGGTGGGGTCTGGAAACACCATATATTTT. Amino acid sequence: CASRELSVGSGNTIYF.

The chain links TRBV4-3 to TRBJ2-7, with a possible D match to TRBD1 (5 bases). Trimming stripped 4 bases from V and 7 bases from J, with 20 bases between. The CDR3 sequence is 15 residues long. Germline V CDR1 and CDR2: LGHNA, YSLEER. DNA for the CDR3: TGCGCCAGCAGCCCCGTGGACAAGCGATCCTGGGAGCAGTACTTC. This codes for CASSPVDKRSWEQYF.

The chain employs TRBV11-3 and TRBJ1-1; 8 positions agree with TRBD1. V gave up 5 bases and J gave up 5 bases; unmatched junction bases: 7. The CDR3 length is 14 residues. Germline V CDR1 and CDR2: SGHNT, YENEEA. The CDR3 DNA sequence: TGTGCCAGCAGCCGACAGGGGTGGGAGACTGAAGCTTTCTTT. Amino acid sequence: CASSRQGWETEAFF.

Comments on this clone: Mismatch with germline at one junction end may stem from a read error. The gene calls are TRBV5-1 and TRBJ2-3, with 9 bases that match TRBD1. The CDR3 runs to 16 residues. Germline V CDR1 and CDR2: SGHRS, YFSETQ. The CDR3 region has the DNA TGCGCCAGCAGCTTGGCGGGACAGGGAAGCACAGATACGCGGTATTTT. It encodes CASSLAGQGSTDTRYF.

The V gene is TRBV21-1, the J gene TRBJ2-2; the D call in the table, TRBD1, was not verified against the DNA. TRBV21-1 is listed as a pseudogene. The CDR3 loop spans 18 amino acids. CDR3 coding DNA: TGTGCCAGCAGCAAAGAGGGGGAAGTCGGGGACCTCGCCGGGGAGCTGTTTTTT. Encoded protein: CASSKEGEVGDLAGELFF.

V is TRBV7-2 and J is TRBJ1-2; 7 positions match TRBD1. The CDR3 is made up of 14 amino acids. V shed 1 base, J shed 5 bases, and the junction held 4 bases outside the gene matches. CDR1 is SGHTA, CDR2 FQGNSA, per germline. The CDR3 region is CASSLDAQGYGYTF. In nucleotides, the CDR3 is TGTGCCAGCAGCTTAGATGCACAGGGGTATGGCTACACCTTC.

The CDR3 spells CASTDDMRAEAFF. The DNA for the CDR3 is TGTGCCAGCACCGACGACATGCGGGCTGAAGCTTTCTTT. This chain connects TRBV6-6 to TRBJ1-1; no reliable D call. Germline-derived CDR1 and CDR2 are MNHNY and SVGAGI (reference sequence). The CDR3 runs to 13 residues. The V end lost 7 bases, the J end lost 6 bases, and 15 bases lay between the germline ends.

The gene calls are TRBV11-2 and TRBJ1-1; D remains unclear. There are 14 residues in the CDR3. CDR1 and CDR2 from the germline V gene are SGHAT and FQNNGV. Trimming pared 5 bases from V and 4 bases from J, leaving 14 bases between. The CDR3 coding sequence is TGTGCCAGCAGCGCTTCTCCGATGAGCACTGAAGCTTTCTTT. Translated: CASSASPMSTEAFF.

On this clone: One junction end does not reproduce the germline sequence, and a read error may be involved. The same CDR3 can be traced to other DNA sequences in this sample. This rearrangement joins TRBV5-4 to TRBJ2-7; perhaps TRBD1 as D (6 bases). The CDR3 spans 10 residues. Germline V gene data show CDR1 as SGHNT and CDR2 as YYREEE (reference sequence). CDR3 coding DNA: TGTGCTAGCAGGGGTAACGAGCAGTACTTC. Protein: CASRGNEQYF. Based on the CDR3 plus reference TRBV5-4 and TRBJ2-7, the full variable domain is ETGVTQSPTHLIKTRGQQVTLRCSSQSGHNTVSWYQQALGQGPQFIFQYYREEENGRGNFPPRFSGLQFPNYSSELNVNALELDDSALYLCASRGNEQYFGPGTRLTVT.

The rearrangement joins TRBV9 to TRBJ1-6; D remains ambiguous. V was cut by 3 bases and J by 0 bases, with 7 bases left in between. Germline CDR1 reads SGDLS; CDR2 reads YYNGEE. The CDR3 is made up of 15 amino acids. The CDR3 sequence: CASSARVSYNSPLHF. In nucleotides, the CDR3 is TGTGCCAGCAGCGCTAGGGTCTCCTATAATTCACCCCTCCACTTT.

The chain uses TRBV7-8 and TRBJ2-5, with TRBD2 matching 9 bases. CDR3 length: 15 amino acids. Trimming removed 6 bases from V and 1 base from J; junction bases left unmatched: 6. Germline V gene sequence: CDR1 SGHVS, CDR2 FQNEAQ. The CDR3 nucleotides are TGTGCCAGCAGTTGGCTAGCGGGACTCCAAGAGACCCAGTACTTC. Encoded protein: CASSWLAGLQETQYF.

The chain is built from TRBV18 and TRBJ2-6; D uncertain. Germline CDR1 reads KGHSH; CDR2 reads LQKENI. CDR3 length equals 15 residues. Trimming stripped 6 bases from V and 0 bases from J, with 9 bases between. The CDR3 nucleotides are TGTGCCAGCTCGTTAACGGCCTCTGGGGCCAACGTCCTGACTTTC. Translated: CASSLTASGANVLTF.

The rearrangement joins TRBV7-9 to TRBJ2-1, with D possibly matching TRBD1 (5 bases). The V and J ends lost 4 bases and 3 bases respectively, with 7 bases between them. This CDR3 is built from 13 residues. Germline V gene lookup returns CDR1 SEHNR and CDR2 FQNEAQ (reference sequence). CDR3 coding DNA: TGTGCCAGCAGCTCTGACAGCTACAATGAGCAGTTCTTC. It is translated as CASSSDSYNEQFF.

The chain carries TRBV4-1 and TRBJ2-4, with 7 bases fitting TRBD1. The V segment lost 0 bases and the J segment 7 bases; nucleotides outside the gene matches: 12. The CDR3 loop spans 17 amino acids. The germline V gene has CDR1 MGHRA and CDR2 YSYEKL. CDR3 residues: CASSQDSTAGGRNIQYF. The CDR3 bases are TGCGCCAGCAGCCAAGATAGTACGGCAGGGGGACGGAACATTCAGTACTTC.

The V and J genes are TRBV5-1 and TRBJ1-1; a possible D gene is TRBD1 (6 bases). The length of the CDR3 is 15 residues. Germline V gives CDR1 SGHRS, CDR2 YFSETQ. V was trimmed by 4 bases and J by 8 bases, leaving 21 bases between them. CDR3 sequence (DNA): TGCGCCAGCAGCCGGGGGCCCGAGGGTGTAAACGAAGCTTTCTTT. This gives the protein CASSRGPEGVNEAFF.

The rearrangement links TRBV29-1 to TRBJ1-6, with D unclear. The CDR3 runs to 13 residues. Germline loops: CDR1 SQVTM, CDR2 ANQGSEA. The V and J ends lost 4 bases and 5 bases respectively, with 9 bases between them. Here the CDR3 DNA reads TGCAGCGTTGCGGTTTCGAATAATTCACCCCTCCACTTT. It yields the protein CSVAVSNNSPLHF.